This entry features one T cell receptor (beta chain) sequence. The data were taken from a study of CD8 T cells in Susac syndrome. Reverse transcription of about 0.5 to 1 ug RNA used random hexamers. Each CDR3 protein gets one entry after TCRdb re-called the immunoSEQ multiplex PCR reads with MiXCR. The sample shows about 150,000 distinct CDR3 sequences, around 96% of them seen only once. Sequencing targeted TCR beta in T cells from blood (CD8+ and CD4+). The CD8+ and CD4+ T cells were isolated magnetically using a negative isolation approach, whereas the TEMRA cells were enriched by FACS. The sequenced material came from CD8+ T cells from PBMCs. The receptor's source is a human donor with multiple sclerosis.

CDR3 in amino acids: CASRPTAGGNQPQHF. The CDR3 nucleotides are TGTGCCAGCCGACCTACCGCGGGGGGCAATCAGCCCCAGCATTTT. The chain uses TRBV12-3 or TRBV12-4 and TRBJ1-5; TRBD1 might be the D (5 bases). CDR3 length equals 15 residues. Trimming shortened V by 8 bases and J by 2 bases, and 16 bases separated the two germline ends.